The next 25 T cell receptor beta chains were all read from a single sample in a study of CD8+ T cells in alopecia areata. Specified treatment: oral pan-JAK inhibitor, 5-10 mg twice daily. cDNA prepared by RNA extraction and subsequent reverse transcription served as the template for sequencing. Using immunoSEQ multiplex PCR, the repertoire was profiled, and TCRdb retains in-frame clones only, with some absent. Here the sample spans about 220,000 clones, less than 75% being singletons. The source was CD4+ T cells sorted from blood, collected at week 4, from a patient treated with tofacitinib. The receptors here all came from a human donor with alopecia areata.

The chain has TRBV25-1 and TRBJ2-7, with D tentatively TRBD1 (5 bases). The CDR3 contains 16 residues. In germline, CDR1 is MGHDK, CDR2 SYGVNS. The germline V and J ends were trimmed by 2 bases and 2 bases, with 16 bases remaining between them. CDR3 DNA: TGTGCCAGCAGTGAAGGTGGGGCACAAGAGACCTACGAGCAGTACTTC. This translates into CASSEGGAQETYEQYF.

This clone has only a few counts. The rearrangement links TRBV29-1 to TRBJ2-1; 13 nucleotides match TRBD2. Germline V gene sequence: CDR1 SQVTM, CDR2 ANQGSEA. V shed 7 bases and J 8 bases; nucleotides not matched to a gene: 11. This CDR3 contains 15 residues. The DNA for the CDR3 is TGCAGCGCTAGAGACACTAGCGGGGGGGCCGATGAGCAGTTCTTC. It yields the protein CSARDTSGGADEQFF.

This clone occurred a few times. The chain employs TRBV11-2 and TRBJ2-2; D perhaps matches TRBD1 (5 bases). The CDR3 is 14 amino acids. Germline values: CDR1 SGHAT, CDR2 FQNNGV. V lost 0 bases and J 7 bases, leaving 9 bases between the germline ends. CDR3 amino acids: CASSLDQRGGELFF. The CDR3 DNA reads as TGTGCCAGCAGCTTAGATCAAAGGGGCGGGGAGCTGTTTTTT.

The table lists this clone with a count of one. The chain recombines TRBV7-9 with TRBJ2-7, with 8 bases aligning to TRBD1. The CDR3 runs to 15 residues. Trimming removed 4 bases from V and 3 bases from J; junction bases left unmatched: 8. CDR1 and CDR2 (germline): SEHNR, FQNEAQ (reference sequence). The CDR3 nucleotides are TGTGCCAGCAGCTCAGGACAGGGAGTTGTCTACGAGCAGTACTTC. This gives the protein CASSSGQGVVYEQYF.

The chain recombines TRBV10-3 with TRBJ2-1, with 13 bases matching TRBD2. J gave up 9 bases and V 9 bases, and 5 bases lay outside the gene matches. The CDR3 totals 13 residues. CDR1 is ENHRY, CDR2 SYGVKD, per germline. Here the CDR3 reads CAIGLAGESEQFF. CDR3 bases: TGTGCCATTGGACTAGCGGGGGAGAGTGAGCAGTTCTTC.

The V and J genes are TRBV18 and TRBJ1-5, with D possibly TRBD1 on 5 matching bases. The CDR3 totals 15 residues. Trimming removed 1 base from V and 7 bases from J, with 14 bases in between. Germline V gene lookup returns CDR1 KGHSH and CDR2 LQKENI. CDR3 region: CASSPLRAEGQPQHF. The CDR3 DNA reads TGTGCCAGCTCACCACTCAGGGCGGAGGGCCAGCCCCAGCATTTT. Variable domain in full (rest from reference TRBV18 and TRBJ1-5): NAGVMQNPRHLVRRRGQEARLRCSPMKGHSHVYWYRQLPEEGLKFMVYLQKENIIDESGMPKERFSAEFPKEGPSILRIQQVVRGDSAAYFCASSPLRAEGQPQHFGDGTRLSIL.

In regard to this clone: The same CDR3 also results from other DNA sequences found in this sample. This chain uses TRBV5-1 with TRBJ1-1; D not certain. CDR3 length: 11 amino acids. V was cut by 4 bases and J by 0 bases, with 1 base left in between. CDR1 and CDR2 from the germline V gene are SGHRS and YFSETQ. CDR3 sequence reads: CASSLNTEAFF. CDR3 DNA: TGCGCCAGCAGCCTGAACACTGAAGCTTTCTTT. The variable domain in full, with the rest retrieved from reference TRBV5-1 and TRBJ1-1, is KAGVTQTPRYLIKTRGQQVTLSCSPISGHRSVSWYQQTPGQGLQFLFEYFSETQRNKGNFPGRFSGRQFSNSRSEMNVSTLELGDSALYLCASSLNTEAFFGQGTRLTVV.

The chain recombines TRBV11-2 with TRBJ1-2; D unclear. Germline CDR1 is SGHAT and CDR2 is FQNNGV. V lost 1 base, J lost 2 bases, and 2 bases lay in between. The CDR3 runs 12 residues. In DNA form, the CDR3 reads TGTGCCAGCAGCTTAGGGAACTATGGCTACACCTTC. Amino acids: CASSLGNYGYTF.

This rearrangement joins TRBV9 to TRBJ2-1; no clear D. CDR1 is SGDLS and CDR2 is YYNGEE in the germline V gene. Between the trimmed V and J ends, which lost 0 bases and 1 base, there was a span of 11 bases. This CDR3 is 16 amino acids long. CDR3 in amino acids: CASSVAGRPSYNEQFF. CDR3 bases: TGTGCCAGCAGCGTAGCTGGGCGGCCTTCCTACAATGAGCAGTTCTTC.

This clone came up once. The rearrangement uses TRBV30 and TRBJ2-7; D unclear. The V end lost 0 bases, the J end lost 0 bases, and 9 bases lay between the germline ends. CDR3 length: 14 amino acids. Germline assignment: CDR1 GTSNPN and CDR2 SVGIG (reference sequence). The CDR3 bases are TGTGCCTGGAGTGTACGTCTTTCCTCCTACGAGCAGTACTTC. It codes for CAWSVRLSSYEQYF.

This rearrangement joins TRBV13 to TRBJ2-7; TRBD2 matches 7 bases. Germline V gives CDR1 PRHDT, CDR2 FYEKMQ (reference sequence). This CDR3 is 14 amino acids long. Trimming at V came to 5 bases and at J to 4 bases, leaving 8 bases not matched to a gene. The CDR3 DNA sequence: TGTGCCAGCAGCGAGGGGCTAGCGGCATACGAGCAGTACTTC. Protein: CASSEGLAAYEQYF.

V is TRBV29-1 and J is TRBJ1-2, with a weak D call TRBD1 (5 bases). Germline CDR1 reads SQVTM; CDR2 reads ANQGSEA. V was trimmed by 6 bases and J by 7 bases, leaving 12 bases between them. The CDR3 length is 11 residues. The chain's CDR3 is CSVVQGSGYTF. DNA for the CDR3: TGCAGCGTCGTTCAGGGTAGTGGCTACACCTTC.

The chain combines TRBV30 with TRBJ1-1, with unresolved D. The ends were cut back, 4 bases at V and 8 bases at J, with 11 bases in the middle. The CDR3 is 11 residues long. Germline V lookup: CDR1 GTSNPN, CDR2 SVGIG (reference sequence). For the CDR3, the DNA is TGTGCCTGGACGTCCCAGGCGGAAGCTTTCTTT. This translates into CAWTSQAEAFF.

V is TRBV15 and J is TRBJ2-1; D is ambiguous. This CDR3 contains 13 residues. V lost 0 bases, J lost 9 bases, and 9 bases lay in between. Looked up from germline, CDR1 is LNHNV and CDR2 is YYDKDF (reference sequence). The CDR3 DNA reads as TGTGCCACCAGCAGAGATCCCTATATTGAGCAGTTCTTC. The encoded protein is CATSRDPYIEQFF.

The chain combines TRBV5-6 with TRBJ2-7; D call uncertain. The CDR3 covers 11 residues. The V gene's germline CDR1 is SGHDT and CDR2 YYEEEE. The V end was cut by 5 bases, the J end by 5 bases, with 8 bases between. The DNA of the CDR3 is TGTGCCAGCAGTAGCTTCGACGAGCAGTACTTC. This codes for CASSSFDEQYF.

The V gene is TRBV7-8, the J gene TRBJ1-5; D is unresolved. CDR3 length: 13 residues. Trimming removed 2 bases at V and 5 bases at J, with 7 bases between. The germline CDR1 and CDR2 sequences are SGHVS and FQNEAQ. The CDR3 sequence is CASSLLADQPQHF. The CDR3, as DNA: TGTGCCAGCAGCTTATTAGCAGATCAGCCCCAGCATTTT.

This clone has only a few counts. The CDR3 region is CASSIYQGSYEQYF. CDR3 nucleotides: TGTGCCAGCAGCATATACCAAGGTTCCTACGAGCAGTACTTC. The rearrangement joins TRBV14 to TRBJ2-7; no clear D gene. The CDR3 is 14 amino acids. The germline V gene has CDR1 SGHDN and CDR2 FVKESK. Trimming pared 5 bases from V and 1 base from J, leaving 12 bases between.

This clone was picked up many times. The gene calls are TRBV2 and TRBJ2-3; D possibly corresponds to TRBD1 (6 bases). Germline V gene data show CDR1 as SNHLY and CDR2 as FYNNEI. This CDR3 has 15 amino acids. V was clipped by 2 bases and J by 2 bases, with 11 bases between them. The CDR3 DNA sequence: TGTGCCAGCAGTGAATGGGGGCGAACCACAGATACGCAGTATTTT. It specifies CASSEWGRTTDTQYF.

The J gene is TRBJ2-3, the V gene TRBV30; 14 nucleotides line up with TRBD2. CDR3 length: 16 amino acids. Germline values: CDR1 GTSNPN, CDR2 SVGIG (reference sequence). The junction had 7 bases not matched to a gene; V was cut back by 1 base and J by 7 bases. This CDR3 is CAWSARLAGGPYTQYF. The CDR3 DNA reads as TGTGCCTGGAGTGCCCGACTAGCGGGGGGGCCATATACGCAGTATTTT.

This clone was seen only a few times. V gene TRBV30 combines with J gene TRBJ1-5; D uncertain. CDR1 GTSNPN and CDR2 SVGIG come from the germline V gene (reference sequence). The CDR3 is 15 residues long. Trimming took 2 bases from V and 4 from J, leaving 15 bases between them. CDR3 coding DNA: TGTGCCTGGAGTAGAGGTGGCAGTTCAAATCAGCCCCAGCATTTT. This codes for CAWSRGGSSNQPQHF.

The chain recombines TRBV4-2 with TRBJ2-2; possibly TRBD2 for D (7 bases). Germline CDR1 reads LGHNA; CDR2 reads YNFKEQ. V was trimmed by 6 bases and J by 4 bases, leaving 12 bases between them. The CDR3 consists of 14 residues. CDR3 residues: CASRNGGLTGELFF. CDR3 nucleotides: TGTGCCAGCAGAAACGGGGGGCTCACCGGGGAGCTGTTTTTT.

The chain employs TRBV7-9 and TRBJ1-5, with 7 bases aligning to TRBD1. The germline gives CDR1 SEHNR, CDR2 FQNEAQ (reference sequence). J was trimmed by 6 bases and V by 1 base; bases with no gene match: 6. The CDR3 has 15 residues. The CDR3 DNA is TGTGCCAGCAGCTTAGACGGACAGGCCGGTCAGCCCCAGCATTTT. As protein: CASSLDGQAGQPQHF.

The CDR3 DNA follows: TGTGCCATCTATTCCGGACAGAGCACAGATACGCAGTATTTT. Amino acids: CAIYSGQSTDTQYF. The chain employs TRBV10-3 and TRBJ2-3, with a weak D call TRBD1 (6 bases). The CDR3 covers 14 residues. Germline V gene sequence: CDR1 ENHRY, CDR2 SYGVKD. With 8 bases removed from V and 0 bases from J, the gap between germline ends came to 12 bases.

V gene TRBV29-1 combines with J gene TRBJ2-4; TRBD1 or TRBD2 may be the D gene (5 bases each). V was shortened by 3 bases and J by 0 bases, with 12 bases between the two germline ends. Germline-derived CDR1 and CDR2 are SQVTM and ANQGSEA. This CDR3 has 15 residues. The CDR3 DNA sequence: TGCAGCGTTGAGGTTGGGGGTCTAGCCAAAAACATTCAGTACTTC. The encoded protein is CSVEVGGLAKNIQYF.

The sample holds many counts of this clone. J is TRBJ2-7 and V is TRBV28; no definite D call. This CDR3 has 13 amino acids. V was cut by 7 bases and J by 5 bases, with 15 bases left in between. Per the germline V gene, CDR1 is MDHEN and CDR2 is SYDVKM. This chain's CDR3 is CASTGGTVDEQYF. As DNA, the CDR3 is TGTGCCAGCACCGGCGGTACAGTGGACGAGCAGTACTTC. Filled out from reference TRBV28 and TRBJ2-7, the complete variable domain reads DVKVTQSSRYLVKRTGEKVFLECVQDMDHENMFWYRQDPGLGLRLIYFSYDVKMKEKGDIPEGYSVSREKKERFSLILESASTNQTSMYLCASTGGTVDEQYFGPGTRLTVT.